This is a list of T cell receptor beta chains from one sample in a study of T cell repertoires in cytomegalovirus infection. MiXCR was run by TCRdb on the reads, yielding one entry per CDR3 protein. Among more than 350,000 distinct CDR3 sequences listed, approximately 31% were seen once. Input material: PBMCs. Receptors originate from a human donor in good health (CMV status not recorded). Some clones in this sample may be carry-over from other donors' samples. The CDR3 runs from the conserved cysteine through the conserved F or W. Fields, in order: clone size, CDR3 length, J gene, V gene, D gene, CDR3 DNA, CDR3 protein. The D gene is left open where the match is weak. Where a row states a size, it is once, few, many or the class of an expanded clone; other rows omit it.

- 16 TRBJ2-2 TRBV28 TRBD1 TGTGCCAGCAGTTTACCCGGACAGGGGGCCTCCGGGGAGCTGTTTTTT CASSLPGQGASGELFF
- 15 TRBJ1-2 TRBV28 TRBD1 TGTGCCAGCAGACCTCCGGGACAGAGGGGATATGGCTACACCTTC CASRPPGQRGYGYTF
few 13 TRBJ2-5 TRBV6-1 - TGTGCCAGTATGGGGATGGGCGTAAAGACCCAGTACTTC CASMGMGVKTQYF
once 14 TRBJ1-4 TRBV27 - TGTGCCAGCAGCACAGACGGAAATAATGAAAAACTGTTTTTT CASSTDGNNEKLFF
many 16 TRBJ2-5 TRBV7-8 TRBD1 TGTGCCACGCTCCCCGACAGGGATAAGAAACAAGAGACCCAGTACTTC CATLPDRDKKQETQYF
few 13 TRBJ2-7 TRBV7-9 - TGTGCCAGCAGCTTCTCGGGGGTGTACGAGCAGTACTTC CASSFSGVYEQYF
few 14 TRBJ1-2 TRBV5-4 TRBD1 TGTGCCAGCAGCTTAGGCAGGGGGCTCGGTGGCTACACCTTC CASSLGRGLGGYTF
many 16 TRBJ2-1 TRBV7-9 TRBD2 TGTGCCAGCAGACTGGGTAGCGGGGGCAGCTACAATGAGCAGTTCTTC CASRLGSGGSYNEQFF
once 15 TRBJ1-1 TRBV18 TRBD1 TGTGGCTGCTCACCTCGGACAGGGCAAAACACTGAAGCTTTCTTT CGCSPRTGQNTEAFF
- 15 TRBJ1-5 TRBV5-8 - TGTGCCAGCATCTTGAAGGTCTTTAGCAATCAGCCCCAGCATTTT CASILKVFSNQPQHF
many 12 TRBJ2-7 TRBV12-3/TRBV12-4 - TGTGCCAGCAGCCGAGGACAATCTTGGCAGTACTTC CASSRGQSWQYF
many 13 TRBJ1-5 TRBV7-9 - TGTGCCAGCAGCAACAAAGGGGGTCAGCCCCAGCATTTT CASSNKGGQPQHF
many 16 TRBJ2-1 TRBV12-3/TRBV12-4 TRBD2 TGTGCCAGCAGTTTGCCCCGACTAGCCATAAACAATGAGCAGTTCTTC CASSLPRLAINNEQFF
few 14 TRBJ2-1 TRBV4-3 - TGCGCCAGGGGTAAAGAGGGGCCCTACAATGAGCAGTTCTTC CARGKEGPYNEQFF
few 14 TRBJ1-1 TRBV7-6 - TGTGCCAGCAGCTTGGGGGGCGCTTACACTGAAGCTTTCTTT CASSLGGAYTEAFF
- 13 TRBJ2-3 TRBV6-1 TRBD1 TGTGCCAGCAACAGGGGGCCGACAGATACGCAGTATTTT CASNRGPTDTQYF
many 15 TRBJ2-7 TRBV10-3 TRBD2 TGTGCCATCAGTGAGCAGCTAGCGGGGGGCTACGAGCAGTACTTC CAISEQLAGGYEQYF
few 17 TRBJ2-5 TRBV6-7 - TGTGCCAGCAGTTACTCGAACAGCGCCCTGTACCAAGAGACCCAGTACTTC CASSYSNSALYQETQYF
- 15 TRBJ2-2 TRBV6-6 - TGTGCCAGCAGTTACTCGAGAGTGTTGGACGGGGAGCTGTTTTTT CASSYSRVLDGELFF
many 16 TRBJ2-5 TRBV28 TRBD2 TGTGCCAGCAGCTCTCGAGGACTAGCGGATCAAGAGACCCAGTACTTC CASSSRGLADQETQYF
few 13 TRBJ2-1 TRBV7-9 TRBD1 TGTGCCAGCAGCTTATTAGGGACAGGGATGCAGTTCTTC CASSLLGTGMQFF
many 17 TRBJ1-4 TRBV11-2 - TGTGCCAGCAGCTTAGATCCTGGATTTAGGGCTGGAGAAAAACTGTTTTTT CASSLDPGFRAGEKLFF
- 13 TRBJ2-3 TRBV7-6 - TGTGCCGGCATCTACCAGGGGACAGATACGCAGTATTTT CAGIYQGTDTQYF